The subject of this entry is one T cell receptor (beta chain). No antigen is known for it. 60 Vbeta and 13 Jbeta primers were used in PCR. Assay: immunoSEQ multiplex PCR; the TCRdb copy retains only in-frame clones and omits some. The top ten hold around 4.3% of the sample, which has 110,000 or so clones, 65% to 75% seen once. The data originate from a study of cytomegalovirus exposure and HLA in healthy donors. Overall study: Of roughly 400 genotyped donors, 75% to 90% grouped in the Caucasian-associated ancestry cluster.

Study outcomes and limitations: TCR beta V- and J-gene trimming, according to a later analysis, was linked to a missense DCLRE1C variant. According to an earlier analysis, most TCR beta V segments yielded productive rearrangements about 87% or about 30% of the time.

The V and J ends lost 4 bases and 8 bases respectively, with 11 bases between them. Germline V gene data show CDR1 as MNHNS and CDR2 as SASEGT. This CDR3 has 12 amino acids. The genes are TRBV6-1 and TRBJ1-2; D unclear. Material: PBMCs. This receptor was obtained from a woman aged 40-49 years in good health and CMV-seropositive. CDR3 residues: CASSVSGAGYTF. In DNA form, the CDR3 reads TGTGCCAGCAGTGTTTCAGGCGCGGGCTACACCTTC.